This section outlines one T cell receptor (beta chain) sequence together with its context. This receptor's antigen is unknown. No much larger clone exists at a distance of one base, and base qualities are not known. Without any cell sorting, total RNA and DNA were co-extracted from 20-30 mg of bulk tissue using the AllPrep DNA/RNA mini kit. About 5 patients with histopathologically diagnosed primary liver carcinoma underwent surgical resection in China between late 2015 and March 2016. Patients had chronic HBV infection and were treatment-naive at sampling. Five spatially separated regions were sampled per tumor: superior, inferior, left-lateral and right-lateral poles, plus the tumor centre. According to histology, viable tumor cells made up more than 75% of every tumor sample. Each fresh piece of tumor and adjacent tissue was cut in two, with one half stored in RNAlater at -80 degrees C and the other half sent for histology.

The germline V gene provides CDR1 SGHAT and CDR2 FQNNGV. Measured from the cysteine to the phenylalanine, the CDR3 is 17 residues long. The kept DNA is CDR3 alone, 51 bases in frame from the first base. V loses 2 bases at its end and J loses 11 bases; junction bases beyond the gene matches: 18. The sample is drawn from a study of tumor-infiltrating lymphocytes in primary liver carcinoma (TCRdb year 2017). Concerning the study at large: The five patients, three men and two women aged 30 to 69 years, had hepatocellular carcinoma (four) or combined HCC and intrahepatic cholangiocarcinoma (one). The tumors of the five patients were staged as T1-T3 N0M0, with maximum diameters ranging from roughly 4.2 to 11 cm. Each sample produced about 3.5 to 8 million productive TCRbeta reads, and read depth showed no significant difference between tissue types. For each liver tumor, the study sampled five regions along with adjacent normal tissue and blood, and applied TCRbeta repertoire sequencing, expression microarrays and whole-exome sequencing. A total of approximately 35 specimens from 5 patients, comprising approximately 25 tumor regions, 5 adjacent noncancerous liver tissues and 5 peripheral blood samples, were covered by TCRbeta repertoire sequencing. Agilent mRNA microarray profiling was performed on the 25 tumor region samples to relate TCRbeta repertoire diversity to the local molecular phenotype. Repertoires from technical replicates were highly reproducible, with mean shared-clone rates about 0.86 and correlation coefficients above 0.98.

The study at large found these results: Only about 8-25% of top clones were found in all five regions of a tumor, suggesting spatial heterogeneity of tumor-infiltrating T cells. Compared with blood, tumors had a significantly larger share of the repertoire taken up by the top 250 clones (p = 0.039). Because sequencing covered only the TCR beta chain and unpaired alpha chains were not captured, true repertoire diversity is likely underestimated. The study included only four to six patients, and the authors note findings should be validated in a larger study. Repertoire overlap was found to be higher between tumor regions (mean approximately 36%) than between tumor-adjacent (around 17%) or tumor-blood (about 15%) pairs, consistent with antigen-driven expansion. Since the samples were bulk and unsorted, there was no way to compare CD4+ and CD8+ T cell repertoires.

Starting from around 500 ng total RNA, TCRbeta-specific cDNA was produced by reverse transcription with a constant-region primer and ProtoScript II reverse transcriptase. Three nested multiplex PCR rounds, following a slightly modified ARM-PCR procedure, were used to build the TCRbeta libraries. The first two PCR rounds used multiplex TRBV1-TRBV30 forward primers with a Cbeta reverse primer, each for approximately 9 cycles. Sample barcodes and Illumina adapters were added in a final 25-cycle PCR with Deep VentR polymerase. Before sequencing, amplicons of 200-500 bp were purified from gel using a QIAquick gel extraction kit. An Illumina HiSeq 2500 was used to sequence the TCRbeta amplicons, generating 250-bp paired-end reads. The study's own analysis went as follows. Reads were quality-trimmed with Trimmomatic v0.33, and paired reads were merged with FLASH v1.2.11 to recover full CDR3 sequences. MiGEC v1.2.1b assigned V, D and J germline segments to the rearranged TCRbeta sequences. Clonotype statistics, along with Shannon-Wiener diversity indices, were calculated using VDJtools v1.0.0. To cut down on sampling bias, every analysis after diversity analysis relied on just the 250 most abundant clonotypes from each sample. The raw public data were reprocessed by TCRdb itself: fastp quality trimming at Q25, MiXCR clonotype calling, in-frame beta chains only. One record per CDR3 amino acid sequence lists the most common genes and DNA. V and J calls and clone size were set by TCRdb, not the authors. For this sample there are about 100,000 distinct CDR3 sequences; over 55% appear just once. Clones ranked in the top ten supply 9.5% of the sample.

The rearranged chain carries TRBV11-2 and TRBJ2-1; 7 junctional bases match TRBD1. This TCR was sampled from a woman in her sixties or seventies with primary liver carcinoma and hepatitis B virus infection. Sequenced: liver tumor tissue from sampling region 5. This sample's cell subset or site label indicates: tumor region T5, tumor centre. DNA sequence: TGTGCCAGCAGCTTAACCCACGGGCATGGGCACAGGGGTAAGCAGTTCTTC. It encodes CASSLTHGHGHRGKQFF.